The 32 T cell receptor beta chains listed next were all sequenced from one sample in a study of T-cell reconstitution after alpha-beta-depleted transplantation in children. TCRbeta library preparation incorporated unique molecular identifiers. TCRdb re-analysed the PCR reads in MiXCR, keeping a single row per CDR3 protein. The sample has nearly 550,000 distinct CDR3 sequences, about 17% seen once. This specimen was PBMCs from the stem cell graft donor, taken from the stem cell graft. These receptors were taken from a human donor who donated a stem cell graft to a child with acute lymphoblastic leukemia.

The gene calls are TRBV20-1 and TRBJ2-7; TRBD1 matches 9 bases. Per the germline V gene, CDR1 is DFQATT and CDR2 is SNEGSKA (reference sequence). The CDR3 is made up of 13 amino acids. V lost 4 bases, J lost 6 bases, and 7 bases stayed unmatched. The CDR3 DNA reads TGCAGTGCTATTAGGGACAGGGTAGGCGAGCAGTACTTC. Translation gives CSAIRDRVGEQYF.

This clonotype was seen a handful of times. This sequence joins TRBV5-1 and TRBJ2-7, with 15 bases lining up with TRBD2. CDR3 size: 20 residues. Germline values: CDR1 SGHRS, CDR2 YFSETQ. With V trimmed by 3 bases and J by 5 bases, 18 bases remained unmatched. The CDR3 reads CASSSPFSGLAGGPKDEQYF. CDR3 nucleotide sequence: TGCGCCAGCAGCTCCCCATTTTCCGGACTAGCGGGAGGGCCTAAAGACGAGCAGTACTTC.

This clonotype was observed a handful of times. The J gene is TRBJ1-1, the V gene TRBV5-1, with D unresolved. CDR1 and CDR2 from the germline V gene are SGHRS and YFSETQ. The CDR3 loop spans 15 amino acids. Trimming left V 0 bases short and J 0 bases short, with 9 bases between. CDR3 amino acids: CASSLDDILNTEAFF. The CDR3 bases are TGCGCCAGCAGCTTGGACGACATCCTGAACACTGAAGCTTTCTTT.

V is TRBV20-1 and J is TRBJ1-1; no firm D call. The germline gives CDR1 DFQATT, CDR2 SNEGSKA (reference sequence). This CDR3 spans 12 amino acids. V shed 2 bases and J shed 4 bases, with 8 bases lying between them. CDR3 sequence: CSARQDPTEAFF. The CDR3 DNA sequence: TGCAGTGCTAGACAAGACCCCACTGAAGCTTTCTTT.

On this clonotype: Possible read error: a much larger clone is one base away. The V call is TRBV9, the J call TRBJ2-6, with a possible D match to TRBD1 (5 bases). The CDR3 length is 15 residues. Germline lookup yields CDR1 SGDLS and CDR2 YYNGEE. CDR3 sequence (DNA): TGTGCCAGCAGCGTGGGCAGCTCTGGGGCCAACGGCCTGACTTTC. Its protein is CASSVGSSGANGLTF.

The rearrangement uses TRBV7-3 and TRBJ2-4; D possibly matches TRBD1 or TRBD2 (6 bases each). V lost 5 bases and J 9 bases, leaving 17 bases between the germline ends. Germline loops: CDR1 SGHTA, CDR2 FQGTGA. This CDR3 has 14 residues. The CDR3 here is CASSPIPGAGIQYF. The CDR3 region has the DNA TGTGCCAGCAGCCCCATTCCGGGGGCGGGCATTCAGTACTTC.

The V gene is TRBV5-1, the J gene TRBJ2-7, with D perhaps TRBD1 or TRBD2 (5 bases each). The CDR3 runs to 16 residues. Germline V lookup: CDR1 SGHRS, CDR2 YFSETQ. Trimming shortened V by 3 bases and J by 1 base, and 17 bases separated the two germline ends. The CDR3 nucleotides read TGCGCCAGCAGCTACCCCCGGGACCGGATTTCCTACGAGCAGTACTTC. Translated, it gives CASSYPRDRISYEQYF.

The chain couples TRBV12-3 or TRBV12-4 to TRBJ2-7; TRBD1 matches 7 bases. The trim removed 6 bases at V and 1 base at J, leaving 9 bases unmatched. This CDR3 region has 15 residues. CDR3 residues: CASSPSLTGSYEQYF. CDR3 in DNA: TGTGCCAGCAGCCCAAGCCTGACAGGGTCCTACGAGCAGTACTTC.

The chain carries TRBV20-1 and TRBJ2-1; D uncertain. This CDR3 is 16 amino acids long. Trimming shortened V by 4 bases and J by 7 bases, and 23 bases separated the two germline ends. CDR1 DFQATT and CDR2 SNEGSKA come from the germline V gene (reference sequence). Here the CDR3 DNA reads TGCAGTGCTACCAACGCTGGGCGGTCCTTAAGGAATGAGCAGTTCTTC. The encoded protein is CSATNAGRSLRNEQFF.

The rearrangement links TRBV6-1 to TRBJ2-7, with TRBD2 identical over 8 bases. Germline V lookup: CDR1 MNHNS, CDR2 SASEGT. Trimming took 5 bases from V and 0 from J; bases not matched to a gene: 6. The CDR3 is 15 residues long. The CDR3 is CASSLGLASSYEQYF. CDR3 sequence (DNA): TGTGCCAGCAGTCTCGGACTAGCTTCCTCCTACGAGCAGTACTTC.

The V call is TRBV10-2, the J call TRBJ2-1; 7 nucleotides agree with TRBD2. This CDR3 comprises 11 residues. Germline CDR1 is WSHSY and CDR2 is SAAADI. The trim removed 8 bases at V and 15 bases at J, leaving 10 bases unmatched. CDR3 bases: TGCGCCAGCTCTCCTGGGGGGGGTTGGTTCTTC. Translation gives CASSPGGGWFF.

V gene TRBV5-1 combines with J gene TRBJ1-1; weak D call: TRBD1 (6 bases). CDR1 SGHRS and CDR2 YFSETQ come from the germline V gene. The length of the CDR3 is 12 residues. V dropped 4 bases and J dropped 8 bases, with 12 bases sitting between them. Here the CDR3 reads CASSRRGAEAFF. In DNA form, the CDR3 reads TGCGCCAGCAGCCGACGGGGGGCCGAAGCTTTCTTT.

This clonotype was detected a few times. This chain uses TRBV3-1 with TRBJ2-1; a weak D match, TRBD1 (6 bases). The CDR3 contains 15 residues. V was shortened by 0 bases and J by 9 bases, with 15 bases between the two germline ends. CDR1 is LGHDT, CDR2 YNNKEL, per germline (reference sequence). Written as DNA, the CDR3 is TGTGCCAGCAGCCAAGATACCGTCCGGACAGCTGAGCAGTTCTTC. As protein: CASSQDTVRTAEQFF.

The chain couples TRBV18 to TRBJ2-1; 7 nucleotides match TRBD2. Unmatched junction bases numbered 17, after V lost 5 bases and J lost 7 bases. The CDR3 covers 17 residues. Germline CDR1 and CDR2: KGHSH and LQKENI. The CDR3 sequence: CASSAGSGGRLDNEQFF. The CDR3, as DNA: TGTGCCAGCTCAGCCGGCTCGGGCGGGAGACTGGATAATGAGCAGTTCTTC.

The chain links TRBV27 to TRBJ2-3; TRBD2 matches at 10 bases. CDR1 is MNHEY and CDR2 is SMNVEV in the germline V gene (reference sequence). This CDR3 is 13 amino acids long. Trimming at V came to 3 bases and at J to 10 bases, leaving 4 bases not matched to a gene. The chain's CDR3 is CASSLKREGSQYF. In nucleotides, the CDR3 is TGTGCCAGCAGTTTGAAGCGGGAGGGCTCGCAGTATTTT.

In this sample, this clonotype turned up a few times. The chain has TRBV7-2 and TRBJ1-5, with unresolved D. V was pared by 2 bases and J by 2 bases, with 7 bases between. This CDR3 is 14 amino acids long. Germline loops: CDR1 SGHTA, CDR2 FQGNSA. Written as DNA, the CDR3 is TGTGCCAGCAGCTTAATGGACGGCAATCAGCCCCAGCATTTT. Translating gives CASSLMDGNQPQHF. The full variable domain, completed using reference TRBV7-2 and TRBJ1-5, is GAGVSQSPSNKVTEKGKDVELRCDPISGHTALYWYRQSLGQGLEFLIYFQGNSAPDKSGLPSDRFSAERTGGSVSTLTIQRTQQEDSAVYLCASSLMDGNQPQHFGDGTRLSIL.

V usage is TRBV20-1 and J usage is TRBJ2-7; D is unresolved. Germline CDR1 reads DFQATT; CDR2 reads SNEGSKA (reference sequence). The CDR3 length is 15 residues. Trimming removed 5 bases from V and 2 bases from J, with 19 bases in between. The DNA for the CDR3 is TGCAGTGCTCCCTTTCTAGGTAGCCTAACCTACGAGCAGTACTTC. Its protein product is CSAPFLGSLTYEQYF.

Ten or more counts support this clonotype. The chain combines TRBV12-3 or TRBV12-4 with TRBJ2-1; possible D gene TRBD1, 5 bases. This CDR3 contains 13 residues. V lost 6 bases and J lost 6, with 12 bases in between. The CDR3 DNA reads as TGTGCCAGCAGGCTGATAGGGGCCAATGAGCAGTTCTTC. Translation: CASRLIGANEQFF.

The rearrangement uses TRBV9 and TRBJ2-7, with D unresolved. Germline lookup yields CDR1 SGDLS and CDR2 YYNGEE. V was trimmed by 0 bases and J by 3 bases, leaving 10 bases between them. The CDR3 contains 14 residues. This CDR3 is CASSVDGNYYEQYF. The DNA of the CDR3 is TGTGCCAGCAGCGTAGATGGGAACTACTACGAGCAGTACTTC.

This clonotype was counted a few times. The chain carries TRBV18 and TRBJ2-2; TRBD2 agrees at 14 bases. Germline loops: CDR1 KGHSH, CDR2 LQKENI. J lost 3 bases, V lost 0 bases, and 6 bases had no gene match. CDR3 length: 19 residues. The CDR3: CASSPPGLAGVIDTGELFF. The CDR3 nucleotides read TGTGCCAGCTCACCACCGGGACTAGCGGGAGTCATCGACACCGGGGAGCTGTTTTTT. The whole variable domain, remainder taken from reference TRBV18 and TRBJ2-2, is NAGVMQNPRHLVRRRGQEARLRCSPMKGHSHVYWYRQLPEEGLKFMVYLQKENIIDESGMPKERFSAEFPKEGPSILRIQQVVRGDSAAYFCASSPPGLAGVIDTGELFFGEGSRLTVL.

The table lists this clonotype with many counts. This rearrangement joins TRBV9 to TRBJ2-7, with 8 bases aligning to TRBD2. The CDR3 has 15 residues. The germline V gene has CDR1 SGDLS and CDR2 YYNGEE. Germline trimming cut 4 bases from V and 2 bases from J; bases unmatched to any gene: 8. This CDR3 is CASSFSGSGAYEQYF. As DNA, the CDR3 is TGTGCCAGCAGCTTCTCAGGTAGCGGGGCCTACGAGCAGTACTTC.

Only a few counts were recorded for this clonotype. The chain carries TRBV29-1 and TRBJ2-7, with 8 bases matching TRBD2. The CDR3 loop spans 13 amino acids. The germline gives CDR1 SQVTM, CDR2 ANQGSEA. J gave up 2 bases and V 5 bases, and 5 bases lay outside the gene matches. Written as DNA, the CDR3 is TGCAGCGTTCGTAGCGGGAATGCCTACGAGCAGTACTTC. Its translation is CSVRSGNAYEQYF.

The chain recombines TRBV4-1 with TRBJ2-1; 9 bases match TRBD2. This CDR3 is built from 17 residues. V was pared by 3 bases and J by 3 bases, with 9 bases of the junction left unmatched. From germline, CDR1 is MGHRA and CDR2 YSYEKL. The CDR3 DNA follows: TGCGCCAGCAGCCACCTACCCGCTAGCGGGATCTACAATGAGCAGTTCTTC. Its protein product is CASSHLPASGIYNEQFF.

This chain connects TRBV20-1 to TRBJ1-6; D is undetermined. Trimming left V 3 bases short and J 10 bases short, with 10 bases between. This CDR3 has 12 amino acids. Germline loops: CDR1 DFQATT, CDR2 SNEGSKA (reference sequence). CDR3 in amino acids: CSASYIGSPLHF. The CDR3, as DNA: TGCAGTGCTAGCTACATAGGGTCACCCCTCCACTTT.

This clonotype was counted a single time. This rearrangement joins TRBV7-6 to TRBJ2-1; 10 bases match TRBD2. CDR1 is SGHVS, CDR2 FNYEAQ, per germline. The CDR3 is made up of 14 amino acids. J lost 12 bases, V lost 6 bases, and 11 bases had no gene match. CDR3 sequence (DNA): TGTGCCAGCAGACCAGGGACTAGCGAGTCGCGGCAGTTCTTC. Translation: CASRPGTSESRQFF.

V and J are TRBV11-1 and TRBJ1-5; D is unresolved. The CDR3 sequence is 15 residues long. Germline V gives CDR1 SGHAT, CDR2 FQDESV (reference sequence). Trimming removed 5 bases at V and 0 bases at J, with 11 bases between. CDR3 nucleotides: TGTGCCAGCAGCGAAGACGGTGATAGCAATCAGCCCCAGCATTTT. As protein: CASSEDGDSNQPQHF.

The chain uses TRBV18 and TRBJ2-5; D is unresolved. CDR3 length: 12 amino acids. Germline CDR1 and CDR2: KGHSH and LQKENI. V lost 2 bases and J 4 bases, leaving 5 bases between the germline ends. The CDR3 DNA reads TGTGCCAGCTCACCAAGGCCAGAGACCCAGTACTTC. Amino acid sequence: CASSPRPETQYF.

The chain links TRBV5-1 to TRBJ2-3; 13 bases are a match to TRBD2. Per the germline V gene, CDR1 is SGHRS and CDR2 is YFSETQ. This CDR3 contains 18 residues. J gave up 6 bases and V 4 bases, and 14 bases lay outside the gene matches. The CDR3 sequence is CASSHGLAGDIAGDTQYF. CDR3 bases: TGCGCCAGCAGCCACGGACTAGCGGGAGATATCGCGGGGGATACGCAGTATTTT.

CDR3 DNA: TGCGCCAGCAGTCCGGACGGTGCGTCCGAGCAGTACTTC. This codes for CASSPDGASEQYF. The chain links TRBV5-1 to TRBJ2-7; D remains unclear. V was clipped by 5 bases and J by 6 bases, with 15 bases between them. Germline-derived CDR1 and CDR2 are SGHRS and YFSETQ. The CDR3 has 13 residues.

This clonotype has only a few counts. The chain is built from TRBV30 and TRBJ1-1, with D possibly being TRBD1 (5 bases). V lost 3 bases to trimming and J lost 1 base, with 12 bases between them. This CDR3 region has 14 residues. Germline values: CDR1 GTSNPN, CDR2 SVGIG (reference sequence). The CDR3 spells CAWRPGVGNTEAFF. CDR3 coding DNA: TGTGCCTGGAGACCGGGGGTTGGGAACACTGAAGCTTTCTTT.

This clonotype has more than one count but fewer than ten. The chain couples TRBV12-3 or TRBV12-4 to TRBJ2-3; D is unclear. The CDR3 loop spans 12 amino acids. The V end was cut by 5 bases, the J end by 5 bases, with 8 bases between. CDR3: CASSLLLDTQYF. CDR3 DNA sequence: TGTGCCAGCAGTCTCCTCTTAGATACGCAGTATTTT.

The CDR3 bases are TGTGCCAGCTCACGGGGGACAGGGCAAGAGACCCAGTACTTC. It specifies CASSRGTGQETQYF. The genes are TRBV18 and TRBJ2-5; TRBD1 aligns across 9 bases. Trimming cost V 4 bases and J 2 bases; bases outside gene matches: 2. Germline CDR1 and CDR2: KGHSH and LQKENI. The CDR3 has 14 amino acids.